The sequence of this T cell receptor beta chain was determined in a study of T cell changes during pregnancy in multiple sclerosis. The repertoire was sequenced with immunoSEQ multiplex PCR; TCRdb's copy has only in-frame clones and lacks some. The data show about 60,000 clones, 90% seen once. V lost 2 bases to trimming and J lost 5 bases, with 9 bases between them. The CDR3 sequence is 13 residues long. Germline assignment: CDR1 MNHEY and CDR2 SVGAGI. The origin of this receptor is a female donor in good health, enrolled as a control in a pregnancy study. The genes are TRBV6-5 and TRBJ1-2, with D maybe TRBD1 (6 bases). The material was peripheral blood, obtained in the second trimester of pregnancy. CDR3 region: CASSYAGAYGYTF. Written as DNA, the CDR3 is TGTGCCAGCAGTTACGCGGGGGCGTATGGCTACACCTTC.